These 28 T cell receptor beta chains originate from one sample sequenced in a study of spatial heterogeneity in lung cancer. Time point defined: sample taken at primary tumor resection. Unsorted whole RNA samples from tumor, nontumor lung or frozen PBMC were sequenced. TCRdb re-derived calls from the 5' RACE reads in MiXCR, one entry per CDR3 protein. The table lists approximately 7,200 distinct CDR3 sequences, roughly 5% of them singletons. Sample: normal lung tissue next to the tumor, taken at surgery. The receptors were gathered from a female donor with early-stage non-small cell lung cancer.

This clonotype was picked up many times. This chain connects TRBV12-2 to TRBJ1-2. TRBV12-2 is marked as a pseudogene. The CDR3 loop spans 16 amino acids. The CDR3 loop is CASRSSGRLSNYGYTF. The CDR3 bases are TGTGCAAGTCGCTCTAGCGGCCGTCTTAGTAACTATGGCTACACCTTC.

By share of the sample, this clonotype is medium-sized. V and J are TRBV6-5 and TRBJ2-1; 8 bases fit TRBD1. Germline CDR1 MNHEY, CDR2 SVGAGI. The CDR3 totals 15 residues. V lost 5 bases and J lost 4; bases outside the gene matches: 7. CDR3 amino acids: CASSHRTGSYNEQFF. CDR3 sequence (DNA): TGTGCCAGCAGTCACCGGACAGGGAGTTACAATGAGCAGTTCTTC.

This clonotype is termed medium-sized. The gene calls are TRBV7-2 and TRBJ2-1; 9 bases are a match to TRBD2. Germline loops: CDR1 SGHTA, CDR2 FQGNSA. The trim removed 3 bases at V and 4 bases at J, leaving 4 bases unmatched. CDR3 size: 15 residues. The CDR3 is CASSFFTSGYNEQFF. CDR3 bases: TGTGCCAGCAGCTTTTTTACTAGCGGGTACAATGAGCAGTTCTTC.

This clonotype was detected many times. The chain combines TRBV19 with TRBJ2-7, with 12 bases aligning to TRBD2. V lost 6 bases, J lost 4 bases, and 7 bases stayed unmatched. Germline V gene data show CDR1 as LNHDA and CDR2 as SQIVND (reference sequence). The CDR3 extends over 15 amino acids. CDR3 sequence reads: CASSPTSGRGYEQYF. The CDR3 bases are TGTGCCAGTAGCCCGACTAGCGGGAGAGGGTACGAGCAGTACTTC.

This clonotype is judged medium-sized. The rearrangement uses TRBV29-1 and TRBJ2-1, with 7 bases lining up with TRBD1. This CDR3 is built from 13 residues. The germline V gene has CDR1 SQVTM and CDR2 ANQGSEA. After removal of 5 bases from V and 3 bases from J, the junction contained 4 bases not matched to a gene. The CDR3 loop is CSVTDRIYNEQFF. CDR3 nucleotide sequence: TGCAGCGTTACGGACAGGATCTACAATGAGCAGTTCTTC.

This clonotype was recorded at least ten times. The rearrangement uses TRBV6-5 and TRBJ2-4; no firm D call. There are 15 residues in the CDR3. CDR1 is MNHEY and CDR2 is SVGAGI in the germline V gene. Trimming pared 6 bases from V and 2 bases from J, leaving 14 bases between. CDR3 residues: CASSPGAGTKNIQYF. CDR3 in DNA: TGTGCCAGCAGCCCCGGTGCCGGAACCAAAAACATTCAGTACTTC.

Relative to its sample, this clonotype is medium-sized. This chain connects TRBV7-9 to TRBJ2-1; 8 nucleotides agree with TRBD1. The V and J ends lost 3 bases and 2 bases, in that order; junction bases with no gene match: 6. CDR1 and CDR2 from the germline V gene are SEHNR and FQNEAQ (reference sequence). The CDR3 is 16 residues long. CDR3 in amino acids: CASSFIDRGTYNEQFF. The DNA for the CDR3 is TGTGCCAGCAGCTTCATTGACAGGGGCACCTACAATGAGCAGTTCTTC. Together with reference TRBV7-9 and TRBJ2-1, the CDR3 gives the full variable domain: DTGVSQNPRHKITKRGQNVTFRCDPISEHNRLYWYRQTLGQGPEFLTYFQNEAQLEKSRLLSDRFSAERPKGSFSTLEIQRTEQGDSAMYLCASSFIDRGTYNEQFFGPGTRLTVL.

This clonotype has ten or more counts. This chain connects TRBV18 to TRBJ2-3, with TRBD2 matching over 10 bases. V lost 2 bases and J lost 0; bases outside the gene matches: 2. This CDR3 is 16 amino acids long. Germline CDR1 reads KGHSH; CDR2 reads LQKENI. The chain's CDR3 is CASSPGLAVSTDTQYF. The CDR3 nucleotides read TGTGCCAGCTCACCAGGACTAGCGGTGAGCACAGATACGCAGTATTTT.

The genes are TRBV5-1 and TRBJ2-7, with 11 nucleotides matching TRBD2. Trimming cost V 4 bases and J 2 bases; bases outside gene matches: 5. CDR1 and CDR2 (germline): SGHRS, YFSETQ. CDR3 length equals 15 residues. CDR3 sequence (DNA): TGCGCCAGCAGCACGGGGACTAGCGGCACCTACGAGCAGTACTTC. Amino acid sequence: CASSTGTSGTYEQYF.

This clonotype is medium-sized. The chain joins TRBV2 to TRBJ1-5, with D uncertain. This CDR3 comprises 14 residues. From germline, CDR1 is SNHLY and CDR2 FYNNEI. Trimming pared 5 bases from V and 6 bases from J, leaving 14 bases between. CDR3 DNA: TGTGCCAGCAGTTCGCAAGGGTTGGGTCAGCCCCAGCATTTT. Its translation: CASSSQGLGQPQHF. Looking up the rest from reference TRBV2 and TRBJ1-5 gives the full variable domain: EPEVTQTPSHQVTQMGQEVILRCVPISNHLYFYWYRQILGQKVEFLVSFYNNEISEKSEIFDDQFSVERPDGSNFTLKIRSTKLEDSAMYFCASSSQGLGQPQHFGDGTRLSIL.

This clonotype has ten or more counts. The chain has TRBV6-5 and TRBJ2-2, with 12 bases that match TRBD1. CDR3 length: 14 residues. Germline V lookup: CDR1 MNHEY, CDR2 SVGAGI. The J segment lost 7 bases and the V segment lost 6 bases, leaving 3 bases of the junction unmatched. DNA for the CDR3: TGTGCCAGCAGGGGGACAGGGGGCCACGGGGAGCTGTTTTTT. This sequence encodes CASRGTGGHGELFF.

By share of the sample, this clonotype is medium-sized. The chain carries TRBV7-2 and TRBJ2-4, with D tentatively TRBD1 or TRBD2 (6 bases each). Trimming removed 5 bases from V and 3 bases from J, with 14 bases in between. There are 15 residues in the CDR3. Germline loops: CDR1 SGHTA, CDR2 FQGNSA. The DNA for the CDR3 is TGTGCCAGCAGCCCCGGGGGCAAGGGCAAAAACATTCAGTACTTC. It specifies CASSPGGKGKNIQYF.

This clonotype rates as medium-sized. Written as DNA, the CDR3 is TGCAGTGCCGGGGGGGATCACTACGAGCAGTACTTC. This codes for CSAGGDHYEQYF. This chain uses TRBV20-1 with TRBJ2-7, with 8 bases aligning to TRBD2. Germline CDR1 and CDR2: DFQATT and SNEGSKA (reference sequence). The CDR3 extends over 12 amino acids. The ends lost 6 bases at V and 3 bases at J; junction bases unmatched: 4.

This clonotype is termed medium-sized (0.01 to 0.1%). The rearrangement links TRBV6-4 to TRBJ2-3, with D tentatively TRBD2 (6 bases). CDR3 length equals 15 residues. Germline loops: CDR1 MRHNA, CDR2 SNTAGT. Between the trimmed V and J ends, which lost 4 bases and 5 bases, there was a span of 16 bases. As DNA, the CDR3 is TGTGCCAGCAGTGGAGGCGCGGGGCTGGGAGATACGCAGTATTTT. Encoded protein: CASSGGAGLGDTQYF.

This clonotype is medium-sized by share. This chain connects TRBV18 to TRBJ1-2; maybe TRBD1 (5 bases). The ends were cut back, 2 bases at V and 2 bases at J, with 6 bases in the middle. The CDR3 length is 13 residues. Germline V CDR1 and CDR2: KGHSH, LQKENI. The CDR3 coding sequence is TGTGCCAGCTCACCAGGGACGAACTATGGCTACACCTTC. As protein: CASSPGTNYGYTF.

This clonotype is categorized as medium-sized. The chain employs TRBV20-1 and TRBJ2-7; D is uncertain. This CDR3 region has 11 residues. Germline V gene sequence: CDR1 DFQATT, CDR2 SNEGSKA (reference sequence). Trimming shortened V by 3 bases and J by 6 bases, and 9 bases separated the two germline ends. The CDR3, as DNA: TGCAGTGCTAGTTCAGTCGGCGAGCAGTACTTC. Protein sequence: CSASSVGEQYF.

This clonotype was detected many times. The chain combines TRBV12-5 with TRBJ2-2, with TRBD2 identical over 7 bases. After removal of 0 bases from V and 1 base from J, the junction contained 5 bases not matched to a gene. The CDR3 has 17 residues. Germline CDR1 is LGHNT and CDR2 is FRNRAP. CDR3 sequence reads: CASGLVRLAENTGELFF. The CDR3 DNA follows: TGTGCTAGTGGTTTGGTACGGCTAGCGGAGAACACCGGGGAGCTGTTTTTT.

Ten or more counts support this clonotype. CDR3 in amino acids: CASSLSVVGPQHF. DNA of the CDR3: TGTGCCAGCAGCTTGTCCGTCGTGGGGCCCCAGCATTTT. The chain recombines TRBV5-5 with TRBJ1-5; D unclear. Germline CDR1 is SGHKS and CDR2 is YYEKEE (reference sequence). V was shortened by 1 base and J by 9 bases, with 11 bases between the two germline ends. This CDR3 has 13 residues. The variable domain in full, completed from reference TRBV5-5 and TRBJ1-5, reads DAGVTQSPTHLIKTRGQQVTLRCSPISGHKSVSWYQQVLGQGPQFIFQYYEKEERGRGNFPDRFSARQFPNYSSELNVNALLLGDSALYLCASSLSVVGPQHFGDGTRLSIL.

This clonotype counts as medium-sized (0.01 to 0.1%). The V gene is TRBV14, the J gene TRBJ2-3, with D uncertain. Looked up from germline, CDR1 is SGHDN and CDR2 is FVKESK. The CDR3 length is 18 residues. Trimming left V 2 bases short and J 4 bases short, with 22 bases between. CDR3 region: CASSQPKYGNRLSDTQYF. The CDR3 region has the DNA TGTGCCAGCAGCCAACCCAAATACGGAAACAGACTTTCAGATACGCAGTATTTT.

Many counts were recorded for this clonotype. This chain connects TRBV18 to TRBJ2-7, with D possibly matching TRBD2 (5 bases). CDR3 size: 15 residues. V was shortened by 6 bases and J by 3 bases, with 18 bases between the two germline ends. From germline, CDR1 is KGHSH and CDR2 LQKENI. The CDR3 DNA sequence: TGTGCCAGCTCGAGGCGACTAAAGCAAATCTACGAGCAGTACTTC. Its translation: CASSRRLKQIYEQYF.

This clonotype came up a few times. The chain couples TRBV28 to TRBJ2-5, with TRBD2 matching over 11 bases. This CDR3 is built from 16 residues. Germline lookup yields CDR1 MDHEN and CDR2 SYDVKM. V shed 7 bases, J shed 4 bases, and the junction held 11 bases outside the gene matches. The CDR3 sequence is CASTSLLAGAGETQYF. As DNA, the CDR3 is TGTGCCAGCACCTCATTACTAGCGGGAGCTGGAGAGACCCAGTACTTC.

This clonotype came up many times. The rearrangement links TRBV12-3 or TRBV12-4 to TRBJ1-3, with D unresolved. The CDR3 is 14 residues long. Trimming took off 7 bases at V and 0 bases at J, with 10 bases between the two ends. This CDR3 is CASILTSSGNTIYF. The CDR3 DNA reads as TGTGCCAGCATTCTGACATCCTCTGGAAACACCATATATTTT.

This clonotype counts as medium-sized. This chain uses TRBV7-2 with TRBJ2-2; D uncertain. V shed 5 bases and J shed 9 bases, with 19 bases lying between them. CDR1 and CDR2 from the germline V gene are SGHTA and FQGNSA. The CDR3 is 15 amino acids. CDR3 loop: CASSQWGIEARELFF. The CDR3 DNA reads TGTGCCAGCAGCCAATGGGGTATTGAGGCAAGGGAGCTGTTTTTT.

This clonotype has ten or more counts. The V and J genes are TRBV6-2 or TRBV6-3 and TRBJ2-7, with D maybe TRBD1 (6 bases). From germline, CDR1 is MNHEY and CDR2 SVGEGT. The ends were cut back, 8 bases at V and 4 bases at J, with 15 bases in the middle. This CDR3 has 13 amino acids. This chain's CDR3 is CASGHRVRYEQYF. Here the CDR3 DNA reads TGTGCCAGCGGTCACAGGGTGAGATACGAGCAGTACTTC.

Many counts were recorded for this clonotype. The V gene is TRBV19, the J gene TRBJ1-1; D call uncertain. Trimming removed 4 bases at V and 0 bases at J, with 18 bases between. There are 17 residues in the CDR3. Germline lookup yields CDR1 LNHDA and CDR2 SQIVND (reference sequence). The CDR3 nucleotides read TGTGCCAGTAGTAGAGACGGTCAAGGCGGGATGAACACTGAAGCTTTCTTT. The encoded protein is CASSRDGQGGMNTEAFF.

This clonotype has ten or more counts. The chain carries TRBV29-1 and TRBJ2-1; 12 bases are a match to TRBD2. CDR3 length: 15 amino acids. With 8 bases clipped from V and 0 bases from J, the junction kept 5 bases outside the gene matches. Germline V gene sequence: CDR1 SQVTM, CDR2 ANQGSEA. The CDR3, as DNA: TGCAGCTTTACGACTAGCGGGAGCTCCTACAATGAGCAGTTCTTC. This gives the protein CSFTTSGSSYNEQFF.

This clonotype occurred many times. The CDR3 is CASSPVRESYEQYF. The CDR3 DNA sequence: TGTGCCAGCTCACCAGTGCGGGAGAGTTACGAGCAGTACTTC. The V and J genes are TRBV18 and TRBJ2-7; 7 nucleotides align to TRBD2. Germline CDR1 is KGHSH and CDR2 is LQKENI. V lost 2 bases, J lost 4 bases, and 5 bases stayed unmatched. CDR3 length equals 14 residues.

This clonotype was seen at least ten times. The CDR3 loop is CSVEDPMDDFGYTF. In nucleotides, the CDR3 is TGCAGCGTTGAAGACCCCATGGACGACTTTGGCTACACCTTC. The V call is TRBV29-1, the J call TRBJ1-2; D gene ambiguous. The length of the CDR3 is 14 residues. Germline loops: CDR1 SQVTM, CDR2 ANQGSEA. Trimming removed 0 bases at V and 7 bases at J, with 15 bases between.